This note documents a single TCR beta chain sequence. At least ten counts were recorded for this clonotype. Its specific antigen is unknown. No base-level quality is on record; no much larger clone is a single base apart. The sample's time point label is to be understood as: technical triplicate 3. For unsorted PBMC libraries, 2 million PBMCs were used after storage in RNAlater at -80 degrees C until RNA extraction. PBMCs were separated from peripheral blood using Ficoll-Hypaque density gradient centrifugation and then cryopreserved in liquid nitrogen. cDNA was synthesized by template-switch 5'RACE using a primer with a 10-nucleotide random unique molecular identifier that tagged each TCR transcript. Over 160 million TCR-beta sequences, covering 15-18 subjects, were produced in each sequencing run. The RNeasy kit was used to extract total RNA. TCR-beta VDJ regions were amplified with primers for the TCR constant region and the 5'RACE anchor, using the KAPA Real-time Library Amplification kit. A first PCR added sample indexes and Illumina adaptors, and a second PCR then raised library yield. The roughly 650 bp TCR product was size-selected on a 2% E-gel SizeSelection system after Ampure bead purification. Before pooling, library quality was checked on a Bioanalyzer, concentration was measured with Qubit, and libraries were quantified with the Kapa Library Quantification kit. Paired-end 2 x 150 bp sequencing of the libraries was performed on an Illumina HiSeq 2500. To increase sequence diversity, roughly 25-31% phiX was spiked into each library pool. As for the authors' bioinformatics: The quality-filtered reads were processed with the UMI-based MiGEC pipeline, whose error correction step removed more than 80% of the raw TCR sequences. VDJ genes were aligned to IMGT germline references, and each clonotype was defined by a unique CDR3 amino acid sequence together with V-J genes. Clonal expansion, Shannon diversity, and CDR3 relatedness (CalcPairwiseDistances, ClusterSamples) were evaluated with VDJtools, and phylogenetic trees were built with CLCbio workbench. Clones with at least 8 unique UMIs were defined as expanded, with this threshold being based on coefficient-of-variation modelling across technical triplicates. Clones were called with MiXCR by TCRdb after fastp trimmed the public reads at Q25, and only in-frame beta chains were retained. Here each entry gathers all rows of one CDR3 protein and keeps the most common genes and DNA. The authors' filters were not applied to this entry. This sample holds about 42,000 distinct CDR3 sequences; roughly 21% were observed only once. The ten largest clones represent about 4.5% of the sample.

This entry comes from a study of neurological immune-mediated disorders (dated by TCRdb to the late 2010s). Context from the whole study: Peripheral blood TCR-beta repertoires from patients with HTLV-I-associated myelopathy (HAM/TSP), patients with multiple sclerosis, and healthy controls were compared in the study using UMI-based sequencing. Longitudinal samples, technical triplicates and paired sorted CD4+ and CD8+ T-cell subsets, alongside PBMC samples, were included among the 106 TCR-beta libraries. Technical triplicate libraries were sequenced to precisely calculate the variability in frequency of each individual clone. The cohort comprised 68 subjects: approximately 15 HAM/TSP patients, around 35 multiple sclerosis patients and around 20 healthy controls.

CDR1 DFQATT and CDR2 SNEGSKA are derived from the germline V gene (reference sequence). From its cysteine to its phenylalanine, the CDR3 spans 15 amino acids. Left in the record is the CDR3 DNA by itself, 45 bases read in frame from the first base. Deletion took 3 bases off V and 0 bases off J, with a span of 12 bases between the germline ends. The research as a whole found: The highest TCR clonal expansion was observed in HAM/TSP patients, whereas the lowest was observed in MS patients, even when compared with healthy controls. Across subjects, expanded clones never shared an identical CDR3 amino acid sequence, which suggests that the TCR-beta repertoires in every group were private.

This clonotype originated in a man in his sixties with HTLV-1-associated myelopathy (HAM/TSP). The sample consisted of PBMCs. The chain is encoded by TRBV20-1 joined to TRBJ2-1; there is no confident call for the D gene. The CDR3 protein: CSASSGLSSYNEQFF. The nucleotide sequence reads TGCAGTGCTAGTTCCGGGTTAAGCTCCTACAATGAGCAGTTCTTC.